This T cell receptor beta chain came from a study of beta chain features in type 1 diabetes. About the research overall: What patients shared with healthy donors was a similar profile of age, gender and cell yields. Across the samples, some 98,000,000 sorted cells were examined in total.

After removal of 5 bases from V and 2 bases from J, the junction contained 3 bases not matched to a gene. This CDR3 has 14 amino acids. Germline CDR1 LNHDA, CDR2 SQIVND (reference sequence). Isolated RNA was reverse transcribed in full, so expressed TCRB transcripts were sequenced. Generated by immunoSEQ multiplex PCR, the TCRdb table keeps only in-frame clones and is missing some. The sample lists 300,000 to 400,000 clones, approximately 8% occurring once. This clone was observed many times. This clonotype originated in a woman aged 18 to 35 in good health. The chain employs TRBV19 and TRBJ1-1; 9 bases map to TRBD1. The specimen was central memory CD4+ T cells from blood. The CDR3 sequence is CASSGQGPNTEAFF. The DNA of the CDR3 is TGTGCCAGTAGTGGACAGGGGCCTAACACTGAAGCTTTCTTT.